This T cell receptor (beta chain) was sequenced during a study of cytomegalovirus exposure and HLA in healthy donors. The CDR3 covers 17 residues. Germline-derived CDR1 and CDR2 are MNHNS and SASEGT. Trimming removed 4 bases at V and 0 bases at J, with 16 bases between. The PCR ran on 60 Vbeta and 13 Jbeta primers. The method was immunoSEQ multiplex PCR; TCRdb's version includes in-frame clones alone and lacks a portion of them. Here the sample spans tens of thousands of clones, 85% to 90% being singletons. The rearrangement joins TRBV6-1 to TRBJ1-5; D is perhaps TRBD1 (6 bases). Sequenced input: PBMCs. The source is a female donor in good health and CMV-seronegative. The CDR3 loop is CASSVVRGQYSNQPQHF. The CDR3 DNA reads as TGTGCCAGCAGTGTCGTCAGGGGACAATATAGCAATCAGCCCCAGCATTTT.